Shown below are 28 T cell receptor beta chains from a single sample sequenced in a study of T cell clonotyping in hematopoietic cell transplantation. Some clones are missing from TCRdb's copy, which holds only in-frame ones; the method was immunoSEQ multiplex PCR. The sample records 3,500 to 4,500 clones, roughly 70% being singletons. Sequenced here: PBMCs, sampled 100 days after allogeneic stem cell transplant. These receptor sequences come from a male patient aged 55 to 70 who had an allogeneic stem cell transplant, so the T cells may come from the graft donor. Some clones in this sample may be carry-over from other donors' samples.

The rearrangement uses TRBV30 and TRBJ1-1; unclear D gene. This CDR3 comprises 13 residues. V was trimmed by 4 bases and J by 10 bases, leaving 19 bases between them. Germline CDR1 reads GTSNPN; CDR2 reads SVGIG (reference sequence). The CDR3 DNA follows: TGTGCCTGGACTCCCCAGAGAGGGAAGGGAGCTTTCTTT. It encodes CAWTPQRGKGAFF.

The chain carries TRBV4-1 and TRBJ1-1, with D uncertain. The V and J ends lost 3 bases and 6 bases respectively, with 8 bases between them. This CDR3 comprises 12 residues. Germline V lookup: CDR1 MGHRA, CDR2 YSYEKL. This CDR3 is CASSHPQAEAFF. CDR3 DNA: TGCGCCAGCAGCCACCCTCAAGCTGAAGCTTTCTTT.

The V gene is TRBV5-8, the J gene TRBJ2-7; tentatively, D is TRBD2 (5 bases). Trimming removed 2 bases from V and 9 bases from J, with 12 bases in between. Germline values: CDR1 SGHTS, CDR2 YDEGEE. This CDR3 contains 12 residues. In DNA, the CDR3 is TGTGCCAGCAGCTTTGGTCGGGGTCCGCAGTACTTC. Translation gives CASSFGRGPQYF. Complete variable domain (other parts from reference TRBV5-8 and TRBJ2-7): EAGVTQSPTHLIKTRGQQATLRCSPISGHTSVYWYQQALGLGLQFLLWYDEGEERNRGNFPPRFSGRQFPNYSSELNVNALELEDSALYLCASSFGRGPQYFGPGTRLTVT.

This sequence joins TRBV7-3 and TRBJ2-3, with TRBD2 matching 10 bases. Germline trimming cut 5 bases from V and 4 bases from J; bases unmatched to any gene: 3. Germline CDR1 SGHTA, CDR2 FQGTGA. CDR3 length: 14 amino acids. CDR3 sequence reads: CASSPGTSADTQYF. The CDR3, as DNA: TGTGCCAGCAGCCCCGGGACTAGCGCAGATACGCAGTATTTT.

The chain combines TRBV6-5 with TRBJ1-5; D uncertain. The V end was cut by 0 bases, the J end by 5 bases, with 14 bases between. The CDR3 length is 16 residues. Germline-derived CDR1 and CDR2 are MNHEY and SVGAGI. CDR3 bases: TGTGCCAGCAGTTACTCGGTCGGGCACAGCGATCAGCCCCAGCATTTT. This gives the protein CASSYSVGHSDQPQHF.

Concerning this clone itself: The junction does not match germline at one end; this may be a read error. CDR3 in DNA: TGTGCCACCGATGGGCCGGAGTTATTATTT. Protein sequence: CATDGPELLF. The V and J genes are TRBV2 and TRBJ1-1; D remains ambiguous. The CDR3 spans 10 residues. Germline CDR1 and CDR2: SNHLY and FYNNEI.

The V call is TRBV2, the J call TRBJ1-5, with TRBD1 as a possible D gene (5 bases). With 2 bases removed from V and 1 base from J, the gap between germline ends came to 9 bases. The CDR3 spans 15 residues. Per germline, CDR1 SNHLY and CDR2 FYNNEI. CDR3 nucleotides: TGTGCCAGCAGTGAAATGGGGGGGAGCAATCAGCCCCAGCATTTT. It is translated as CASSEMGGSNQPQHF. Full variable domain (remainder filled in from reference TRBV2 and TRBJ1-5): EPEVTQTPSHQVTQMGQEVILRCVPISNHLYFYWYRQILGQKVEFLVSFYNNEISEKSEIFDDQFSVERPDGSNFTLKIRSTKLEDSAMYFCASSEMGGSNQPQHFGDGTRLSIL.

V and J are TRBV11-2 and TRBJ2-7; no reliable D call. CDR1 and CDR2 (germline): SGHAT, FQNNGV. The CDR3 is 14 amino acids. The V end lost 1 base, the J end lost 3 bases, and 10 bases lay between the germline ends. The chain's CDR3 is CASSLGKQRYEQYF. Here the CDR3 DNA reads TGTGCCAGCAGCTTAGGGAAACAACGCTACGAGCAGTACTTC.

The V gene is TRBV7-6, the J gene TRBJ2-3, with D unclear. V lost 5 bases, J lost 0 bases, and 3 bases lay in between. CDR1 is SGHVS and CDR2 is FNYEAQ in the germline V gene. CDR3 length: 12 residues. CDR3 loop: CASSLSTDTQYF. CDR3 DNA sequence: TGTGCCAGCAGCCTTAGCACAGATACGCAGTATTTT.

J is TRBJ1-6 and V is TRBV4-1; a possible D gene is TRBD1 (5 bases). The CDR3 is made up of 15 amino acids. Germline V gives CDR1 MGHRA, CDR2 YSYEKL. The V gene lost 7 bases and the J gene lost 4 bases, with 14 bases spanning the gap. CDR3 DNA: TGCGCCAGCAACCAGCCGGGGCAGTATAATTCACCCCTCCACTTT. This sequence encodes CASNQPGQYNSPLHF.

CDR3 nucleotide sequence: TGTGCCAGCAGTGAAGCGACGGGTCAGAGCACCGGGGAGCTGTTTTTT. It specifies CASSEATGQSTGELFF. The rearrangement joins TRBV6-1 to TRBJ2-2; D not certain. Germline CDR1 and CDR2: MNHNS and SASEGT. The CDR3 is made up of 16 amino acids. The germline V and J ends were trimmed by 0 bases and 4 bases, with 12 bases remaining between them.

This clone was seen a few times. This chain connects TRBV11-3 to TRBJ1-6, with D tentatively TRBD1 (6 bases). CDR3 length: 16 residues. Trimming removed 5 bases at V and 6 bases at J, with 17 bases between. In germline, CDR1 is SGHNT, CDR2 YENEEA. The CDR3 DNA sequence: TGTGCCAGCAGCCCCGGTGGCGACAGGCTTAATTCACCCCTCCACTTT. Translation gives CASSPGGDRLNSPLHF. Full variable domain (remainder filled in from reference TRBV11-3 and TRBJ1-6): EAGVVQSPRYKIIEKKQPVAFWCNPISGHNTLYWYLQNLGQGPELLIRYENEEAVDDSQLPKDRFSAERLKGVDSTLKIQPAELGDSAVYLCASSPGGDRLNSPLHFGNGTRLTVT.

The chain uses TRBV28 and TRBJ1-2; D possibly corresponds to TRBD1 (5 bases). Germline CDR1 is MDHEN and CDR2 is SYDVKM. This CDR3 comprises 15 residues. Trimming removed 6 bases at V and 1 base at J, with 15 bases between. The CDR3 region has the DNA TGTGCCAGCAGAAGTGAGGGGTCTTATAACTATGGCTACACCTTC. It codes for CASRSEGSYNYGYTF.

This clone was counted a few times. This chain joins TRBV28 and TRBJ1-2; 7 bases are shared with TRBD1. Germline V lookup: CDR1 MDHEN, CDR2 SYDVKM. CDR3 length: 13 residues. Trimming removed 6 bases from V and 6 bases from J; junction bases left unmatched: 7. In DNA form, the CDR3 reads TGTGCCAGCAGCGTGGGACAGCCTGATGGCTACACCTTC. This translates into CASSVGQPDGYTF.

V and J are TRBV6-1 and TRBJ1-2; 7 bases line up with TRBD1. Trimming took 2 bases from V and 4 from J; bases not matched to a gene: 4. This CDR3 is built from 14 residues. The germline gives CDR1 MNHNS, CDR2 SASEGT. CDR3 sequence: CASSESPGGYGYTF. The CDR3 nucleotides are TGTGCCAGCAGTGAATCCCCAGGGGGCTATGGCTACACCTTC.

This chain joins TRBV30 and TRBJ1-4, with D perhaps TRBD1 (6 bases). Trimming pared 2 bases from V and 1 base from J, leaving 11 bases between. Looked up from germline, CDR1 is GTSNPN and CDR2 is SVGIG (reference sequence). The CDR3 runs to 15 residues. In DNA, the CDR3 is TGTGCCTGGAGTAGGGGGACCGTAACTAATGAAAAACTGTTTTTT. Translating gives CAWSRGTVTNEKLFF.

The J gene is TRBJ2-5, the V gene TRBV5-1; D unresolved. Trimming took 2 bases from V and 0 from J, leaving 2 bases between them. Germline CDR1 SGHRS, CDR2 YFSETQ. The CDR3 has 12 amino acids. The CDR3 region is CASSFDQETQYF. DNA of the CDR3: TGCGCCAGCAGCTTTGACCAAGAGACCCAGTACTTC.

V is TRBV28 and J is TRBJ1-5; D call uncertain. Per the germline V gene, CDR1 is MDHEN and CDR2 is SYDVKM. CDR3 length equals 13 residues. V lost 11 bases and J lost 2, with 13 bases in between. CDR3: CAGQYRGNQPQHF. The CDR3 DNA follows: TGTGCCGGTCAGTATCGTGGCAATCAGCCCCAGCATTTT.

The gene calls are TRBV6-1 and TRBJ2-7; D possibly corresponds to TRBD2 (5 bases). V was trimmed by 3 bases and J by 0 bases, leaving 12 bases between them. This CDR3 spans 15 amino acids. Germline V CDR1 and CDR2: MNHNS, SASEGT. CDR3 in amino acids: CASSDTPGLSYEQYF. CDR3 DNA: TGTGCCAGCAGTGATACACCAGGACTCTCCTACGAGCAGTACTTC.

The chain has TRBV7-2 and TRBJ2-7; 7 bases line up with TRBD1. V lost 5 bases, J lost 1 base, and 5 bases stayed unmatched. CDR3 length: 14 residues. Germline assignment: CDR1 SGHTA and CDR2 FQGNSA. CDR3 amino acids: CASSETGNSYEQYF. In DNA, the CDR3 is TGTGCCAGCAGCGAGACAGGGAATTCCTACGAGCAGTACTTC.

The chain recombines TRBV2 with TRBJ1-2, with unresolved D. CDR1 is SNHLY and CDR2 is FYNNEI in the germline V gene. The CDR3 totals 13 residues. With 2 bases removed from V and 4 bases from J, the gap between germline ends came to 8 bases. Here the CDR3 reads CASSEIGRYGYTF. CDR3 DNA sequence: TGTGCCAGCAGTGAAATTGGGCGCTATGGCTACACCTTC.

The chain combines TRBV5-4 with TRBJ2-7; perhaps TRBD2 as D (6 bases). From germline, CDR1 is SGHNT and CDR2 YYREEE (reference sequence). This CDR3 is built from 15 residues. Deletions cut 5 bases from V and 4 bases from J, with 19 bases between. The CDR3 reads CASRPDAGIEYEQYF. CDR3 nucleotide sequence: TGTGCCAGCAGACCGGACGCGGGGATCGAGTACGAGCAGTACTTC.

The V and J genes are TRBV19 and TRBJ2-7, with 7 nucleotides matching TRBD1. V lost 4 bases, J lost 3 bases, and 6 bases stayed unmatched. The CDR3 is 14 amino acids. CDR1 and CDR2 (germline): LNHDA, SQIVND (reference sequence). The CDR3 loop reads CASSNRGQVYEQYF. CDR3 in DNA: TGTGCCAGTAGTAACCGAGGACAGGTCTACGAGCAGTACTTC.

The CDR3 spells CASSRTSTDTQYF. DNA for the CDR3: TGTGCCAGCAGCCGGACAAGCACAGATACGCAGTATTTT. J is TRBJ2-3 and V is TRBV6-5; a weak D match, TRBD1 (5 bases). CDR3 length: 13 residues. V gave up 6 bases and J gave up 0 bases, with 7 bases separating them. Germline V gives CDR1 MNHEY, CDR2 SVGAGI.

The chain couples TRBV6-5 to TRBJ2-7; no firm D call. The CDR3 spans 15 residues. V lost 0 bases to trimming and J lost 5 bases, with 14 bases between them. Germline V gene data show CDR1 as MNHEY and CDR2 as SVGAGI. The CDR3 sequence is CASSYSGSRFDEQYF. The DNA of the CDR3 is TGTGCCAGCAGTTACTCGGGCAGTAGGTTCGACGAGCAGTACTTC.

The chain is built from TRBV2 and TRBJ1-1, with 11 nucleotides matching TRBD1. J was trimmed by 4 bases and V by 6 bases; bases with no gene match: 7. The CDR3 sequence is 15 residues long. Germline V lookup: CDR1 SNHLY, CDR2 FYNNEI. CDR3 nucleotides: TGTGCCAGCAGCGAGGACAGGGGGCGCGGCACTGAAGCTTTCTTT. Amino acids: CASSEDRGRGTEAFF.

The chain links TRBV25-1 to TRBJ2-7; TRBD1 agrees at 11 bases. The V and J ends lost 4 bases and 4 bases, in that order; junction bases with no gene match: 3. In germline, CDR1 is MGHDK, CDR2 SYGVNS. The CDR3 extends over 14 amino acids. The CDR3 sequence: CASSGGQGAYEQYF. CDR3 coding DNA: TGTGCCAGCAGTGGAGGACAGGGGGCATACGAGCAGTACTTC.

The chain couples TRBV7-2 to TRBJ2-3; no clear D gene. The CDR3 length is 13 residues. Between the trimmed V and J ends, which lost 5 bases and 2 bases, there was a span of 8 bases. CDR1 is SGHTA, CDR2 FQGNSA, per germline. This chain's CDR3 is CASSPPLTDTQYF. The CDR3 coding sequence is TGTGCCAGCAGCCCCCCGCTCACAGATACGCAGTATTTT.